This entry features one T cell receptor beta chain sequence. This record comes from a study of OX40 agonist ivuxolimab in advanced cancers. Turning to the study itself: People who had prior anti-PD-1, anti-PD-L1 or anti-CTLA-4 therapy could take part, and around 40% had some.

The V gene's germline CDR1 is MDHEN and CDR2 SYDVKM. J was trimmed by 2 bases and V by 8 bases; bases with no gene match: 16. The CDR3 runs to 17 residues. Produced via immunoSEQ multiplex PCR; TCRdb's table is partial and in-frame only. The table shows some 95,000 clones, with around 85% occurring only once. The clonotype comes from an adult with an advanced solid tumor such as melanoma, head and neck, liver or kidney cancer. This chain links TRBV28 with TRBJ1-2, with 8 bases aligning to TRBD1. Specimen: CD4+ or CD8+ T cells sorted from blood, collected in a trial of the OX40 agonist ivuxolimab. The DNA for the CDR3 is TGTGCCAGCTCTCCTGCCGGGACAGGCACATCAAACTATGGCTACACCTTC. This encodes CASSPAGTGTSNYGYTF.